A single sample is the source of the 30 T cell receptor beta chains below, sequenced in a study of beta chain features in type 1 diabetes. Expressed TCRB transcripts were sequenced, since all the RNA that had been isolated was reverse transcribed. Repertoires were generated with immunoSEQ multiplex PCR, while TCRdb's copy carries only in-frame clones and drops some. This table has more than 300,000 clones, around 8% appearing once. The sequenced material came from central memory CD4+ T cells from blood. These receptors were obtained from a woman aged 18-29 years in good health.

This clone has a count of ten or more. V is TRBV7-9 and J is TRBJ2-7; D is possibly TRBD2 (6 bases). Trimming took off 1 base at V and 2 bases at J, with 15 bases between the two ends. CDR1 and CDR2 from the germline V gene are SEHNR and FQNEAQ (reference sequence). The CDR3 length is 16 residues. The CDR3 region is CASSLGNGGATYEQYF. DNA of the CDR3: TGTGCCAGCAGCTTAGGCAACGGAGGGGCCACCTACGAGCAGTACTTC. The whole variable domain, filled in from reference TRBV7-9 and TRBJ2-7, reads DTGVSQNPRHKITKRGQNVTFRCDPISEHNRLYWYRQTLGQGPEFLTYFQNEAQLEKSRLLSDRFSAERPKGSFSTLEIQRTEQGDSAMYLCASSLGNGGATYEQYFGPGTRLTVT.

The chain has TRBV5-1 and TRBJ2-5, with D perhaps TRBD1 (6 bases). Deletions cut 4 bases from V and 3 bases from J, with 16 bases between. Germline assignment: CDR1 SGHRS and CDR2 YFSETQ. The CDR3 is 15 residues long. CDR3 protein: CASSRQGTPEETQYF. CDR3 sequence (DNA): TGCGCCAGCAGCCGGCAGGGGACACCCGAAGAGACCCAGTACTTC.

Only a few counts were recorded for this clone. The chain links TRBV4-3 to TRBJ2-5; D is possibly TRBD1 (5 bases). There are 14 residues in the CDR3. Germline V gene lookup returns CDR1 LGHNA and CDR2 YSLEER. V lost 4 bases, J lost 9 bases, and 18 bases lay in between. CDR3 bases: TGCGCCAGCAGCCCGAGTGCCGACAGTTGGTCCCAGTACTTC. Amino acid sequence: CASSPSADSWSQYF.

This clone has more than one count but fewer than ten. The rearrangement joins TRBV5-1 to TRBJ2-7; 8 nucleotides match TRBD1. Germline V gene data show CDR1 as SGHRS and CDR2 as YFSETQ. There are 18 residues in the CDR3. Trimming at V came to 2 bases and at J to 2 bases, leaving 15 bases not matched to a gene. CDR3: CASSLRRDRLAEPYEQYF. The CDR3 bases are TGCGCCAGCAGCTTACGCCGGGACAGGCTCGCGGAGCCCTACGAGCAGTACTTC.

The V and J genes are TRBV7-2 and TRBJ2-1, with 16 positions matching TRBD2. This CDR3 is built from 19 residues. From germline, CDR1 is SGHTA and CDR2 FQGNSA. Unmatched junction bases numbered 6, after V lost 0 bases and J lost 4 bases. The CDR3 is CASSLAGTSGRAAYNEQFF. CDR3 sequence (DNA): TGTGCCAGCAGCTTAGCTGGGACTAGCGGGAGGGCCGCTTACAATGAGCAGTTCTTC.

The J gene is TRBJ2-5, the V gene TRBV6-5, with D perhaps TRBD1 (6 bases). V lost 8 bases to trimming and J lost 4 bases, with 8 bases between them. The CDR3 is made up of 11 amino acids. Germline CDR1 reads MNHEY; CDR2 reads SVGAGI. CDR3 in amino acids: CASLGGETQYF. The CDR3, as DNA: TGTGCCAGCCTAGGGGGAGAGACCCAGTACTTC.

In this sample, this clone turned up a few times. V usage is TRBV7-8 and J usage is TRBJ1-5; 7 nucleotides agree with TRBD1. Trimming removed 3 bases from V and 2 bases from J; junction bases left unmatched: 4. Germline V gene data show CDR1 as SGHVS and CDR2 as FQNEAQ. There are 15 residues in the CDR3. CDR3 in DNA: TGTGCCAGCAGCTTTGGTCAGGGGGGCAATCAGCCCCAGCATTTT. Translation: CASSFGQGGNQPQHF.

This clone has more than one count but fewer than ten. CDR3 nucleotide sequence: TGTGCCAGCAGCTCGGTCAGGCGTGGCAAAAACATTCAGTACTTC. It translates to CASSSVRRGKNIQYF. The rearrangement joins TRBV5-8 to TRBJ2-4; D unclear. Germline loops: CDR1 SGHTS, CDR2 YDEGEE. V was clipped by 3 bases and J by 3 bases, with 13 bases between them. The CDR3 is made up of 15 amino acids.

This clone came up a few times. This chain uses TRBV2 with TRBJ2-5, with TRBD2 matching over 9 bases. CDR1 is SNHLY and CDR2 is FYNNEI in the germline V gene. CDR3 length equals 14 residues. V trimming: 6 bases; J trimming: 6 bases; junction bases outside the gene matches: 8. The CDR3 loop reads CASRAGLASKTQYF. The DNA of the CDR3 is TGTGCCAGCAGAGCGGGACTAGCATCGAAGACCCAGTACTTC.

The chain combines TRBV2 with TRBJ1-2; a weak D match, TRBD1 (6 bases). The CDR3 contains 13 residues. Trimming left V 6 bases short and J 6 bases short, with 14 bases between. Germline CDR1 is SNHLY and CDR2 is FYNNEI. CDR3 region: CASSDDRPNGYTF. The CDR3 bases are TGTGCCAGCAGCGATGACAGGCCGAATGGCTACACCTTC.

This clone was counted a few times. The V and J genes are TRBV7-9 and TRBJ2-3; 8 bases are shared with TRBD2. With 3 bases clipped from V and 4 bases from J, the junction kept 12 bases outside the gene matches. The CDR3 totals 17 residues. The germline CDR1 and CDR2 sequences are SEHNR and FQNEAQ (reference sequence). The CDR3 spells CASSFQRGSVGPDTQYF. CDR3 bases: TGTGCCAGCAGCTTTCAGCGGGGGAGCGTAGGCCCAGATACGCAGTATTTT.

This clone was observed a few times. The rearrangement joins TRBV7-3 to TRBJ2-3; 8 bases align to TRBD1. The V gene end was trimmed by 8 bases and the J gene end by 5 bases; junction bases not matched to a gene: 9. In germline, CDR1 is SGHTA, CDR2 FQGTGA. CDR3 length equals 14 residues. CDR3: CASSPGQGGDTQYF. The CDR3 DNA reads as TGTGCCAGCTCACCCGGACAGGGAGGAGATACGCAGTATTTT.

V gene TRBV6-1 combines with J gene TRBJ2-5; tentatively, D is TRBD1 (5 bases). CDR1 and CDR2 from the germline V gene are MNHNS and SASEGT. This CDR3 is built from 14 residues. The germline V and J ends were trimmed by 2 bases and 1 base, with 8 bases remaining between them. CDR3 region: CASSEHQGQETQYF. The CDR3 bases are TGTGCCAGCAGTGAACATCAGGGCCAAGAGACCCAGTACTTC.

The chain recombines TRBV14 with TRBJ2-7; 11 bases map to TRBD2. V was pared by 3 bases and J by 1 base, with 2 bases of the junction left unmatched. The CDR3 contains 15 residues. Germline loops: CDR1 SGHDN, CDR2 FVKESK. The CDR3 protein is CASSHLAGGSYEQYF. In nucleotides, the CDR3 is TGTGCCAGCAGCCACCTAGCGGGAGGATCCTACGAGCAGTACTTC.

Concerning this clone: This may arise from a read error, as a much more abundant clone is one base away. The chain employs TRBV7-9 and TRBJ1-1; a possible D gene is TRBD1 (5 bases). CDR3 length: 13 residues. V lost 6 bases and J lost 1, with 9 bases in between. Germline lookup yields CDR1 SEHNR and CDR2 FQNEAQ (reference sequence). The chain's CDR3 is CASRLQENTEAFF. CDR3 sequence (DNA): TGTGCCAGCAGATTACAGGAGAACACTGAAGCTTTCTTT.

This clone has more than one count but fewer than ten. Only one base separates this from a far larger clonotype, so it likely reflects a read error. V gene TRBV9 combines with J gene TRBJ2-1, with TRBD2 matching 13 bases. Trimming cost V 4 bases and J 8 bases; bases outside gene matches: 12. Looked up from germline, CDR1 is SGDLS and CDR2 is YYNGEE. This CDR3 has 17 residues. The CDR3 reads CASSMLGGTSGAHEQFF. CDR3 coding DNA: TGTGCCAGCAGCATGCTTGGGGGGACTAGCGGGGCCCATGAGCAGTTCTTC.

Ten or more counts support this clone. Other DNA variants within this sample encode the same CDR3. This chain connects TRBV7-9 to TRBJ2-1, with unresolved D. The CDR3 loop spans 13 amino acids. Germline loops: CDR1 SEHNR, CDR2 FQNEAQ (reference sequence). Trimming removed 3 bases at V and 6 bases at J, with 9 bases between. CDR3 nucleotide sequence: TGTGCCAGCAGCTTGGCCCGCGGCAATGAGCAGTTCTTC. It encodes CASSLARGNEQFF.

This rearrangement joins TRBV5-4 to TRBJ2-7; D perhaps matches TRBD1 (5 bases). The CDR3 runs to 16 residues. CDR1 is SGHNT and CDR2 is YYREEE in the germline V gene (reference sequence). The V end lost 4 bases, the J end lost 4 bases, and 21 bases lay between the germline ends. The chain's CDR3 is CASSQLTYPGLYEQYF. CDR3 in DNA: TGTGCCAGCAGCCAACTGACTTATCCAGGGCTGTACGAGCAGTACTTC.

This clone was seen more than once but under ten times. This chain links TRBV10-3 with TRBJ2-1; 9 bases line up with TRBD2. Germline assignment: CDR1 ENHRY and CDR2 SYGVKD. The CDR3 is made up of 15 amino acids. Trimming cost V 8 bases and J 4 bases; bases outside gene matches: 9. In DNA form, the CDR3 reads TGTGCCATCCGCCGGGGGCGGGAGGGATACAATGAGCAGTTCTTC. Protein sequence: CAIRRGREGYNEQFF.

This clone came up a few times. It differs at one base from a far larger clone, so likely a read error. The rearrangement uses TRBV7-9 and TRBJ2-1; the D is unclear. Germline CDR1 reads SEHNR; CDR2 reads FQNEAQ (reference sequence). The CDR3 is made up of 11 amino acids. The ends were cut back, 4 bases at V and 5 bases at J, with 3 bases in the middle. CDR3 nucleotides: TGTGCCAGCAGCTACCACAATGAGCAGTTCTTC. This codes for CASSYHNEQFF.

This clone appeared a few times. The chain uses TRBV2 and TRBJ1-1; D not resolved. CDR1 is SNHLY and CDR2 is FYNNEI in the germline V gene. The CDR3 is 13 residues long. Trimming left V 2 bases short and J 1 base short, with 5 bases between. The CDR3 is CASSEQQNTEAFF. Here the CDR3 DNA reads TGTGCCAGCAGTGAACAGCAGAACACTGAAGCTTTCTTT.

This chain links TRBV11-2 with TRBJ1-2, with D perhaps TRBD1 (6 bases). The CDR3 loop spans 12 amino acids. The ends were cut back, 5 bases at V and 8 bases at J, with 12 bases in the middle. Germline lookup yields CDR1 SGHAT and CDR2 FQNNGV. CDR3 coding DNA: TGTGCCAGCAGCCCGACAGGTCTAGGCTACACCTTC. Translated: CASSPTGLGYTF.

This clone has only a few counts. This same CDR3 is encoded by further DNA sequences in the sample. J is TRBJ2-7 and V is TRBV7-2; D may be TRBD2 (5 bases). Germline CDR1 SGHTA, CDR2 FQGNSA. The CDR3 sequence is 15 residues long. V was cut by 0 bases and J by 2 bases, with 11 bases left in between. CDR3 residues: CASSLALAVTYEQYF. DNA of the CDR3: TGTGCCAGCAGCTTAGCGCTAGCAGTCACCTACGAGCAGTACTTC.

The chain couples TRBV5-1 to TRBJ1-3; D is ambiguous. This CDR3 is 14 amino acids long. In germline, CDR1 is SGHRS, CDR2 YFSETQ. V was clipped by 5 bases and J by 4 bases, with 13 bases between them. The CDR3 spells CASSEGGAGNTIYF. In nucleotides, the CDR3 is TGCGCCAGCAGTGAGGGCGGTGCGGGAAACACCATATATTTT.

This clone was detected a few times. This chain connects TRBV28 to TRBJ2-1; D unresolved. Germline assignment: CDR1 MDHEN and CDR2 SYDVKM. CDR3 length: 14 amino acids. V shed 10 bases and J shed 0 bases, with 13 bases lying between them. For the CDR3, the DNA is TGTGCCAACGCACCTAGGAGCTCCTACAATGAGCAGTTCTTC. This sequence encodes CANAPRSSYNEQFF.

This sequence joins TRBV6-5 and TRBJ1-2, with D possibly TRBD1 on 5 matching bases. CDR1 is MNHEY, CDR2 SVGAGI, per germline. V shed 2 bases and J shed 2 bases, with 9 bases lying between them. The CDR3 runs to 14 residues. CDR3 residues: CASSYGGRNYGYTF. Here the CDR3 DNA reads TGTGCCAGCAGTTACGGGGGACGGAACTATGGCTACACCTTC.

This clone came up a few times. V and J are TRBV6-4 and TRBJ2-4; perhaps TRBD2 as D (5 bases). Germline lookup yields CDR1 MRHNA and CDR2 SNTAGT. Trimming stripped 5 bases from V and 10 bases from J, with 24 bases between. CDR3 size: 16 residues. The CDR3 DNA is TGTGCCAGCAGTTCGATCCCAACGGGAACCCACCAGATTCAGTACTTC. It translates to CASSSIPTGTHQIQYF.

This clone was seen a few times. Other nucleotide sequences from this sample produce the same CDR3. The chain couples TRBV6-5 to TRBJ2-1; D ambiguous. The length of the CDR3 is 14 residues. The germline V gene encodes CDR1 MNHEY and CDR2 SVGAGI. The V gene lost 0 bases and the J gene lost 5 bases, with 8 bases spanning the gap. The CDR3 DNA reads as TGTGCCAGCAGTTACTCCGGACGAGACAATGAGCAGTTCTTC. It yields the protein CASSYSGRDNEQFF.

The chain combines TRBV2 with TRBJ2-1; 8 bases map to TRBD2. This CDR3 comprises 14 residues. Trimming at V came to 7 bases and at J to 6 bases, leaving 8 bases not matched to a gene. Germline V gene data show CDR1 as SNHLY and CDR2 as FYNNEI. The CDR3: CASTLAGKSNEQFF. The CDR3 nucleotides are TGTGCCAGCACCTTAGCGGGGAAATCCAATGAGCAGTTCTTC.

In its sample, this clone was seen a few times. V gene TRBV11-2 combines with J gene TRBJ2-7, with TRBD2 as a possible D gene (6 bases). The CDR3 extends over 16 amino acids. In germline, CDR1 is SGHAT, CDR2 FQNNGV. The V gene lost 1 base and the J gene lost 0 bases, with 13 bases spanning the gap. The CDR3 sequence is CASSLAGGINSYEQYF. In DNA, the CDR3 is TGTGCCAGCAGCTTAGCGGGCGGGATAAACTCCTACGAGCAGTACTTC. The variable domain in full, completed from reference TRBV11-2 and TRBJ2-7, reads EAGVAQSPRYKIIEKRQSVAFWCNPISGHATLYWYQQILGQGPKLLIQFQNNGVVDDSQLPKDRFSAERLKGVDSTLKIQPAKLEDSAVYLCASSLAGGINSYEQYFGPGTRLTVT.